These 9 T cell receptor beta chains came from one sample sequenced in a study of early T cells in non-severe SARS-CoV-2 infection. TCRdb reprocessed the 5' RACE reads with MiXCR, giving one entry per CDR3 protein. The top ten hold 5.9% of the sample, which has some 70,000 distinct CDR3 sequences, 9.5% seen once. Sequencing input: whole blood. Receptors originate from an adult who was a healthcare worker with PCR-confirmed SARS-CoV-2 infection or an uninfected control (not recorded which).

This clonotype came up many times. This CDR3 is CATRGADTQYF. For the CDR3, the DNA is TGTGCCACCCGGGGGGCAGATACGCAGTATTTT. The rearrangement links TRBV6-1 to TRBJ2-3, with 7 bases identical to TRBD2. Germline loops: CDR1 MNHNS, CDR2 SASEGT. The CDR3 sequence is 11 residues long. J gave up 4 bases and V 10 bases, and 2 bases lay outside the gene matches.

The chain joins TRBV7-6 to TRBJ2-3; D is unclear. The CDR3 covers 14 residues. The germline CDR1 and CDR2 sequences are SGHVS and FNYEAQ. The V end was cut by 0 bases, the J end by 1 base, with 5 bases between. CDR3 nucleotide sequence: TGTGCCAGCAGCTTAGCCCCAGGCACAGATACGCAGTATTTT. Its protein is CASSLAPGTDTQYF. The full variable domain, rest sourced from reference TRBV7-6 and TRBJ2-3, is GAGVSQSPRYKVTKRGQDVALRCDPISGHVSLYWYRQALGQGPEFLTYFNYEAQQDKSGLPNDRFSAERPEGSISTLTIQRTEQRDSAMYRCASSLAPGTDTQYFGPGTRLTVL.

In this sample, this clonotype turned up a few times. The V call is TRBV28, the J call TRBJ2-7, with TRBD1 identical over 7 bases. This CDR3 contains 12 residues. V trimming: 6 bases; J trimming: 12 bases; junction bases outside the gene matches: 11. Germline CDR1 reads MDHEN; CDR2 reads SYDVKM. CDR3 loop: CASRTGQRLPYF. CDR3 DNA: TGTGCCAGCAGGACGGGACAGCGCCTTCCGTACTTC.

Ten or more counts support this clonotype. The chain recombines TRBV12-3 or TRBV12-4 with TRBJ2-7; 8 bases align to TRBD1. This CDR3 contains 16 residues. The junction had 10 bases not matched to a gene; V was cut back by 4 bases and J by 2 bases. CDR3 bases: TGTGCCAGCAGTTGGTTCCAGGGGGCCTCGACCTACGAGCAGTACTTC. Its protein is CASSWFQGASTYEQYF.

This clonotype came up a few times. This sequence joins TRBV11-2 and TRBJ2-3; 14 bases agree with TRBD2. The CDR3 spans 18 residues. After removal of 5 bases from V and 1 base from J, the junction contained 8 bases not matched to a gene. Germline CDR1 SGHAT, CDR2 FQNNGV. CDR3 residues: CASSMGLAGEMRTDTQYF. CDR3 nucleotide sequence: TGTGCCAGCAGCATGGGACTAGCGGGGGAGATGCGCACAGATACGCAGTATTTT. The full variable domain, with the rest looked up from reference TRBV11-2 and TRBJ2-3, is EAGVAQSPRYKIIEKRQSVAFWCNPISGHATLYWYQQILGQGPKLLIQFQNNGVVDDSQLPKDRFSAERLKGVDSTLKIQPAKLEDSAVYLCASSMGLAGEMRTDTQYFGPGTRLTVL.

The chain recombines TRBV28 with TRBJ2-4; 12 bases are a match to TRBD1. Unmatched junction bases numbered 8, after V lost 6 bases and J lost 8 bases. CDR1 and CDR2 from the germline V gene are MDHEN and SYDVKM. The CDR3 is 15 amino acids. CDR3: CASSGTGGAGDIQYF. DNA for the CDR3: TGTGCCAGCAGCGGGACAGGGGGCGCGGGGGACATTCAGTACTTC.

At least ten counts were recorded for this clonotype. The CDR3 bases are TGTGCCAGCAGTTCCCTCGGGGGCGGGGAGCTGTTTTTT. It codes for CASSSLGGGELFF. The rearrangement joins TRBV12-3 or TRBV12-4 to TRBJ2-2, with D possibly matching TRBD2 (6 bases). The CDR3 is 13 residues long. V was shortened by 4 bases and J by 7 bases, with 10 bases between the two germline ends.

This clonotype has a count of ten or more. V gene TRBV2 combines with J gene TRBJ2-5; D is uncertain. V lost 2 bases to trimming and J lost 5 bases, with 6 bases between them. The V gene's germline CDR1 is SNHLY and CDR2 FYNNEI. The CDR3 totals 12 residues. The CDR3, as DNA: TGTGCCAGCAGTGAAAATAGGGAGACCCAGTACTTC. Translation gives CASSENRETQYF.

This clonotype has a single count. CDR3 sequence: CASSLSSAGTGELFF. The CDR3 bases are TGTGCCAGCAGCTTATCATCGGCAGGAACCGGGGAGCTGTTTTTT. The chain joins TRBV6-2 or TRBV6-3 to TRBJ2-2; D not resolved. Germline CDR1 is MNHEY and CDR2 is SVGEGT. Trimming removed 6 bases from V and 5 bases from J, with 16 bases in between. The CDR3 loop spans 15 amino acids.